The T cell receptor (beta chain) described here comes from a study of long-term antiretroviral therapy in people with HIV (dated by TCRdb to between 2021 and 2024). The study in broad terms: The earliest samples were collected approximately a decade before the 2015 WHO recommendation for immediate ART, a period when ART was typically delayed until CD4 counts fell. A retrospective serial study tested whether ART initiation and durable HIV suppression were associated with changes in peripheral blood TRB repertoire composition and diversity. A total of around 200 cryopreserved PBMC samples were contributed to the cohort by 30 adults with confirmed HIV infection, with samples collected serially over a mean of about 6 years (range 1-12). Among the 30 to 35 participants with HIV, over nine were female. No cross-contamination during QIAcube processing was shown when test extractions of a monoclonal T-cell line were performed alongside about 30 polyclonal samples. On the study overall, not on this receptor specifically: Narrower CDR3 length ranges were observed in HIV repertoires than in controls, and an antigen-experienced repertoire with only a slight naive shift after ART was suggested by the network structure. At every time point, the repertoire was dominated by expanded TRB clones first identified before ART initiation, although this dominance fluctuated and, in many PLHIV, declined after ART. The samples span the years 2004 to 2017, and the ART regimens used at that time may not be as effective as current regimens. Because cell numbers in pre-ART samples were limited, unsorted PBMC were profiled instead of sorted CD4+ and CD8+ T cells. A significant increase in TRB diversity was found to be associated with ART initiation, although TRB diversity was observed to remain significantly below that of transplant donor controls even after long-term ART. Inferences about post-ART repertoire changes were limited because no data were available on ART adherence, viral resistance or therapy changes. Limited PBMC availability meant only the TCR beta chain was sequenced, without alpha chain pairing.

With respect to this clone: Its target antigen remains unknown. No base quality information exists; no much larger clone differs at one position.

The CDR3 goes from the cysteine to the phenylalanine over 13 residues. CDR3 DNA only is kept here, 39 bases in frame from base 1. V is clipped by 3 bases and J by 8 bases, and the sequence between their germline boundaries is 13 bases long. CDR1 KGHSH and CDR2 LQKENI were looked up in the germline V gene. Sequencing of the TRB variable region was done with the immunoSEQ hsTCRB v3.0 assay at survey level resolution. The target sequencing depth for TRB was about 40,000-55,000 T-cell genomes per sample. Pooled TRB libraries were sequenced on an Illumina MiSeq with a v3 150-cycle kit. The published analysis was carried out like this. Repertoire analysis ran in R within a reproducible Nextflow workflow covering QC, data transformation and analysis. LymphoSeq2, an R package for AIRR-Seq data exploration, was used to implement custom analyses. After excluding several samples that yielded fewer than 5000 total TRB sequences, some 190 HIV repertoires remained for analysis. Among the 170 to 200 retained HIV repertoires, fewer than 65 were collected before ART initiation and 120 to 140 after ART initiation. Repertoires were downsampled to 5000 TRB nucleotide sequences, and summary statistics were averaged over 100 downsampling iterations. Only TRB sequences with CDR3 regions of at least seven amino acids were retained for analysis. Two measures captured diversity: a Shannon entropy-derived clonality score and the Gini coefficient. In the repertoire networks, any two of the top 5000 CDR3 amino acid sequences were linked whenever the two sequences differed by an edit distance of one. GLIPH2 predicted antigen specificity groups and MHC restriction for TRB CDR3 amino acid sequences. CDR3 amino acid sequences were matched against VDJdb and McPAS-TCR to flag known CMV, EBV, HIV or tissue antigen associations. Pre-ART, post-ART and control groups were compared with Wilcoxon signed-rank tests and Holm-Bonferroni correction. The table comes from immuneACCESS by way of TCRdb, which keeps in-frame sequences with V and J called. Part of the clones is missing from these tables; in studies checked, under half for an unresolved V gene and the rest for unknown reasons. D and trimming were read from the DNA, whereas the V and J calls and clone size are those reported in that table. The sample table shows about 17,000 clones, and more than 70% are seen once. The ten most abundant clones make up roughly 4.5% of the sample.

Participants were included only if at least one PBMC sample before ART initiation and at least two post-ART samples were available. All participants with HIV were treated in the United States of America. Before DNA extraction, cryopreserved samples of about 0.95-11 million PBMC were thawed and then washed. At the time of the earliest PBMC sample, participants with HIV were aged between about 20 and 60 years. PBMC samples were contributed by each participant from 1-4 timepoints before ART initiation and 2-8 timepoints after ART initiation, with a median of 7 samples. Serial HIV viral load, CD4+ T-cell count, ART history and demographic data were obtained for every participant. A Qiagen kit on a QIAcube was used to extract genomic DNA from unsorted PBMC, with samples processed in batches of 12.

The sequences come from unsorted PBMCs, collected 0.1 years before starting antiretroviral therapy. This TCR was recovered from a man aged 18 to 30 with HIV. Here the chain combines TRBV18 and TRBJ1-1, with TRBD1 as a weak D call on 6 bases. In nucleotide form, the sequence is TGTGCCAGCTCACCTTTCAACAGGGAGGAAGCTTTCTTT. The resulting protein is CASSPFNREEAFF.